Listed here are 30 T cell receptor beta chains from one sample, sequenced in a study of cytomegalovirus exposure and HLA in healthy donors. 60 Vbeta and 13 Jbeta primers were used in PCR. Some clones are missing from TCRdb's copy, which holds only in-frame ones; the method was immunoSEQ multiplex PCR. In the table there are more than 90,000 clones, around 73% of which are singletons. What was sequenced was PBMCs. Every receptor here comes from a woman in her fifties or sixties in good health and CMV-seronegative.

This chain connects TRBV28 to TRBJ1-2; D remains unclear. Germline V gene data show CDR1 as MDHEN and CDR2 as SYDVKM. V was cut by 5 bases and J by 5 bases, with 18 bases left in between. The CDR3 runs to 15 residues. The CDR3 nucleotides read TGTGCCAGCAGTCTCCCTCCGGGGTACGGTTATGGCTACACCTTC. Amino acid sequence: CASSLPPGYGYGYTF.

V gene TRBV25-1 combines with J gene TRBJ1-6; TRBD1 matches 11 bases. Germline CDR1 is MGHDK and CDR2 is SYGVNS. V lost 3 bases and J lost 7; bases outside the gene matches: 8. The CDR3 spans 17 residues. The CDR3 nucleotides are TGTGCCAGCAGTGACCCTAATCGGACAGGGGGCAATTCACCCCTCCACTTT. Translated: CASSDPNRTGGNSPLHF.

The CDR3 bases are TGTGCCAGCAGTGGACGACAGAAGGGTGAAAAACTGTTTTTT. This sequence encodes CASSGRQKGEKLFF. The V call is TRBV6-6, the J call TRBJ1-4; the D gene is possibly TRBD1 (5 bases). Germline CDR1 and CDR2: MNHNY and SVGAGI (reference sequence). CDR3 size: 14 residues. V lost 5 bases and J lost 7, with 14 bases in between.

The chain recombines TRBV4-3 with TRBJ1-2; 8 nucleotides line up with TRBD1. The germline V gene encodes CDR1 LGHNA and CDR2 YSLEER. Trimming at V came to 1 base and at J to 7 bases, leaving 5 bases not matched to a gene. This CDR3 spans 14 amino acids. CDR3 bases: TGCGCCAGCAGCCAAGGGCAGGGGGCTTCTGGCTACACCTTC. Translation: CASSQGQGASGYTF.

The chain couples TRBV2 to TRBJ2-5; D might be TRBD1 (6 bases). The CDR3 sequence is 14 residues long. CDR1 and CDR2 from the germline V gene are SNHLY and FYNNEI. Trimming left V 3 bases short and J 5 bases short, with 13 bases between. CDR3: CASSDEAGDETQYF. Here the CDR3 DNA reads TGTGCCAGCAGTGATGAGGCAGGGGATGAGACCCAGTACTTC.

The chain is built from TRBV10-2 and TRBJ2-7; 8 bases map to TRBD2. Germline CDR1 WSHSY, CDR2 SAAADI. The CDR3 is 12 residues long. V lost 10 bases and J lost 1; bases outside the gene matches: 3. DNA of the CDR3: TGCGCCACCGCGGGGGGATCCTACGAGCAGTACTTC. Translation gives CATAGGSYEQYF.

This chain connects TRBV27 to TRBJ2-3; D ambiguous. V gave up 6 bases and J gave up 4 bases, with 14 bases separating them. Germline V CDR1 and CDR2: MNHEY, SMNVEV (reference sequence). The CDR3 sequence is 14 residues long. CDR3 sequence reads: CASSPTSPADTQYF. The CDR3 bases are TGTGCCAGCAGCCCCACATCACCCGCAGATACGCAGTATTTT.

The chain couples TRBV27 to TRBJ2-2; D is possibly TRBD1 (5 bases). This CDR3 is 15 amino acids long. From germline, CDR1 is MNHEY and CDR2 SMNVEV (reference sequence). Trimming took off 11 bases at V and 6 bases at J, with 22 bases between the two ends. The CDR3 protein is CASGLGQRGPGELFF. CDR3 in DNA: TGTGCCTCAGGGTTAGGACAAAGAGGTCCCGGGGAGCTGTTTTTT.

In this sample, this clone turned up a few times. V and J are TRBV5-1 and TRBJ2-2; possibly TRBD2 for D (6 bases). The CDR3 extends over 15 amino acids. Per the germline V gene, CDR1 is SGHRS and CDR2 is YFSETQ. V was cut by 0 bases and J by 2 bases, with 8 bases left in between. The CDR3 region is CASSLGGGNTGELFF. The CDR3 DNA follows: TGCGCCAGCAGCTTGGGGGGAGGCAACACCGGGGAGCTGTTTTTT.

The chain joins TRBV6-5 to TRBJ1-2, with D hard to call. Germline values: CDR1 MNHEY, CDR2 SVGAGI. Trimming removed 7 bases from V and 6 bases from J, with 15 bases in between. The CDR3 covers 13 residues. This chain's CDR3 is CASKPQWSDGYTF. The CDR3 region has the DNA TGTGCCAGCAAACCCCAGTGGAGCGATGGCTACACCTTC.

V is TRBV2 and J is TRBJ2-1; TRBD2 agrees at 12 bases. V shed 4 bases, J shed 7 bases, and the junction held 5 bases outside the gene matches. The CDR3 runs to 15 residues. Germline V gives CDR1 SNHLY, CDR2 FYNNEI. CDR3 protein: CASSGLAGALNEQFF. The CDR3 nucleotides are TGTGCCAGCAGTGGACTAGCGGGAGCTTTGAATGAGCAGTTCTTC.

J is TRBJ1-5 and V is TRBV28, with D possibly being TRBD1 (6 bases). CDR1 MDHEN and CDR2 SYDVKM come from the germline V gene. The CDR3 has 16 residues. V was clipped by 4 bases and J by 3 bases, with 16 bases between them. This CDR3 reads CASSSFSGAPNQPQHF. CDR3 DNA sequence: TGTGCCAGCAGTTCATTTTCAGGGGCCCCCAATCAGCCCCAGCATTTT. The whole variable domain, remainder taken from reference TRBV28 and TRBJ1-5, is DVKVTQSSRYLVKRTGEKVFLECVQDMDHENMFWYRQDPGLGLRLIYFSYDVKMKEKGDIPEGYSVSREKKERFSLILESASTNQTSMYLCASSSFSGAPNQPQHFGDGTRLSIL.

The chain recombines TRBV13 with TRBJ2-7; a possible D gene is TRBD1 (6 bases). The germline CDR1 and CDR2 sequences are PRHDT and FYEKMQ (reference sequence). The CDR3 is made up of 12 amino acids. Trimming left V 5 bases short and J 6 bases short, with 11 bases between. CDR3 in amino acids: CASSRLTGEQYF. The CDR3 DNA sequence: TGTGCCAGCAGCCGACTGACAGGCGAGCAGTACTTC.

The rearrangement links TRBV19 to TRBJ1-5; 7 bases map to TRBD1. CDR3 length: 13 residues. Germline lookup yields CDR1 LNHDA and CDR2 SQIVND (reference sequence). The trim removed 6 bases at V and 5 bases at J, leaving 4 bases unmatched. DNA for the CDR3: TGTGCCAGTAGAGACAGGGCAGATCAGCCCCAGCATTTT. Its protein product is CASRDRADQPQHF.

About this clone itself: Other DNA sequences of this sample code for an identical CDR3. This chain joins TRBV7-2 and TRBJ1-5; D ambiguous. In germline, CDR1 is SGHTA, CDR2 FQGNSA. Trimming removed 1 base from V and 7 bases from J, with 5 bases in between. The CDR3 spans 12 residues. In DNA form, the CDR3 reads TGTGCCAGCAGCTTAGGTGGCCAGCCCCAGCATTTT. Translating it yields CASSLGGQPQHF.

The chain uses TRBV15 and TRBJ2-7; 8 positions match TRBD2. J lost 2 bases, V lost 5 bases, and 5 bases had no gene match. The germline V gene has CDR1 LNHNV and CDR2 YYDKDF (reference sequence). This CDR3 is built from 14 residues. CDR3 coding DNA: TGTGCCACCAGCGGGGGTAGCGGGGCCTACGAGCAGTACTTC. Translated, it gives CATSGGSGAYEQYF. The full variable domain, its missing parts supplied by reference TRBV15 and TRBJ2-7, is DAMVIQNPRYQVTQFGKPVTLSCSQTLNHNVMYWYQQKSSQAPKLLFHYYDKDFNNEADTPDNFQSRRPNTSFCFLDIRSPGLGDTAMYLCATSGGSGAYEQYFGPGTRLTVT.

V is TRBV7-2 and J is TRBJ2-7; 10 bases map to TRBD1. This CDR3 has 17 residues. V shed 2 bases, J shed 1 base, and the junction held 8 bases outside the gene matches. Germline V gene data show CDR1 as SGHTA and CDR2 as FQGNSA. DNA of the CDR3: TGTGCCAGCAGCTTATCGAGTTCGGGACAGGGGTCCTACGAGCAGTACTTC. Encoded protein: CASSLSSSGQGSYEQYF.

The chain recombines TRBV19 with TRBJ1-6; 9 nucleotides line up with TRBD1. Losses at the gene ends were 5 bases for V and 8 bases for J; bases not matched to a gene: 4. This CDR3 is built from 14 residues. Germline V gene sequence: CDR1 LNHDA, CDR2 SQIVND (reference sequence). The CDR3 here is CASSQGQGDSPLHF. The CDR3 region has the DNA TGTGCCAGTAGTCAGGGACAGGGAGATTCACCCCTCCACTTT.

The rearrangement joins TRBV2 to TRBJ1-2; unclear D gene. The length of the CDR3 is 14 residues. Germline CDR1 and CDR2: SNHLY and FYNNEI. Trimming took 6 bases from V and 7 from J, leaving 18 bases between them. CDR3 nucleotides: TGTGCCAGCAGACGTGATGTGACGGGAGGTGGCTACACCTTC. Its protein is CASRRDVTGGGYTF.

This chain links TRBV30 with TRBJ2-1, with TRBD2 identical over 9 bases. CDR1 and CDR2 from the germline V gene are GTSNPN and SVGIG (reference sequence). The V gene end was trimmed by 3 bases and the J gene end by 5 bases; junction bases not matched to a gene: 2. This CDR3 comprises 13 residues. The DNA for the CDR3 is TGTGCCTGGAGGACTAGCGGTAACAATGAGCAGTTCTTC. Its protein product is CAWRTSGNNEQFF.

The chain carries TRBV6-5 and TRBJ2-3, with TRBD2 matching 11 bases. Germline assignment: CDR1 MNHEY and CDR2 SVGAGI. The CDR3 loop spans 16 amino acids. V shed 0 bases, J shed 4 bases, and the junction held 3 bases outside the gene matches. The CDR3 nucleotides are TGTGCCAGCAGTTACTCGCGACTAGCGGGATCAGATACGCAGTATTTT. Amino acids: CASSYSRLAGSDTQYF.

This clone was counted once. An end of the junction does not agree with germline; a read error may underlie this. The sample contains more than one DNA sequence encoding this CDR3. The chain uses TRBV7-2 and TRBJ1-2, with TRBD1 identical over 8 bases. The CDR3 totals 14 residues. In germline, CDR1 is SGHTA, CDR2 FQGNSA. Here the CDR3 reads CASSLDRGNYGYTF. The CDR3, as DNA: TGTGCCAGTAGCTTAGACAGGGGAAACTATGGCTACACCTTC. Based on the CDR3 plus reference TRBV7-2 and TRBJ1-2, the full variable domain is GAGVSQSPSNKVTEKGKDVELRCDPISGHTALYWYRQSLGQGLEFLIYFQGNSAPDKSGLPSDRFSAERTGGSVSTLTIQRTQQEDSAVYLCASSLDRGNYGYTFGSGTRLTVV.

J is TRBJ2-3 and V is TRBV12-5; possibly TRBD1 for D (5 bases). The germline CDR1 and CDR2 sequences are LGHNT and FRNRAP. The CDR3 length is 13 residues. V was cut by 4 bases and J by 4 bases, with 9 bases left in between. CDR3 bases: TGTGCTAGTGGTTACAGGAACGCAGATACGCAGTATTTT. Translation: CASGYRNADTQYF.

The chain is built from TRBV7-8 and TRBJ2-1; 10 bases are shared with TRBD2. This CDR3 is built from 18 residues. Germline V lookup: CDR1 SGHVS, CDR2 FQNEAQ. Trimming took 0 bases from V and 8 from J; bases not matched to a gene: 13. CDR3 loop: CASSLAVGGLARTHEQFF. CDR3 coding DNA: TGTGCCAGCAGCTTAGCGGTGGGGGGACTAGCGAGAACCCATGAGCAGTTCTTC.

The chain has TRBV9 and TRBJ2-6; TRBD2 might be the D (6 bases). The CDR3 is made up of 18 amino acids. V dropped 0 bases and J dropped 2 bases, with 15 bases sitting between them. From germline, CDR1 is SGDLS and CDR2 YYNGEE. The CDR3 bases are TGTGCCAGCAGCGTAGGGGACTGGTTCAGGGCTGGGGCCAACGTCCTGACTTTC. As protein: CASSVGDWFRAGANVLTF.

The J gene is TRBJ1-2, the V gene TRBV7-2; 9 nucleotides match TRBD1. The CDR3 contains 16 residues. V dropped 1 base and J dropped 3; count of bases not matched to a gene: 6. The germline gives CDR1 SGHTA, CDR2 FQGNSA. The CDR3 spells CASSLGRTGVDYGYTF. CDR3 DNA sequence: TGTGCCAGCAGCTTAGGCCGGACAGGGGTGGACTATGGCTACACCTTC.

The rearrangement joins TRBV7-9 to TRBJ2-4; TRBD1 matches at 7 bases. The V gene end was trimmed by 4 bases and the J gene end by 0 bases; junction bases not matched to a gene: 6. The CDR3 consists of 16 residues. Germline lookup yields CDR1 SEHNR and CDR2 FQNEAQ (reference sequence). The DNA for the CDR3 is TGTGCCAGCAGCTACGGGACAGAACTAGCCAAAAACATTCAGTACTTC. This encodes CASSYGTELAKNIQYF.

The chain uses TRBV2 and TRBJ2-3, with no clear D. Looked up from germline, CDR1 is SNHLY and CDR2 is FYNNEI. The V and J ends lost 3 bases and 0 bases respectively, with 10 bases between them. This CDR3 spans 15 amino acids. The CDR3 loop reads CASSEGSGSTDTQYF. The CDR3 DNA reads as TGTGCCAGCAGTGAGGGCAGTGGAAGCACAGATACGCAGTATTTT.

The J gene is TRBJ1-2, the V gene TRBV7-2; D is ambiguous. V was cut by 5 bases and J by 3 bases, with 4 bases left in between. Germline V gene sequence: CDR1 SGHTA, CDR2 FQGNSA. The CDR3 has 11 residues. CDR3 DNA: TGTGCCAGCAGCGAGTACTATGGCTACACCTTC. Residues: CASSEYYGYTF.

J is TRBJ2-1 and V is TRBV5-6; D not certain. V was pared by 0 bases and J by 6 bases, with 7 bases between. Germline CDR1 reads SGHDT; CDR2 reads YYEEEE. CDR3 length: 13 residues. The CDR3 DNA reads TGTGCCAGCAGCTTGGGACTCCCCAATGAGCAGTTCTTC. This codes for CASSLGLPNEQFF.